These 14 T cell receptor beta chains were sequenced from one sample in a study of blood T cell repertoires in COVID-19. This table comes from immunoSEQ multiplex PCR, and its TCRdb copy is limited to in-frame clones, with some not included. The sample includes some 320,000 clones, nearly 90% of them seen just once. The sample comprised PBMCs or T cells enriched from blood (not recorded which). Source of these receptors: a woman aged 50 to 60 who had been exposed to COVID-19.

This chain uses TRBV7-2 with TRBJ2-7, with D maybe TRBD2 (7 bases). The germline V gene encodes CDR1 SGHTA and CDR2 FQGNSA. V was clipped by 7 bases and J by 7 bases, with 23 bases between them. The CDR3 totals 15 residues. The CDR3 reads CASKRYAGAPGEQYF. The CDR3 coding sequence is TGTGCCAGCAAAAGATACGCGGGGGCCCCAGGGGAGCAGTACTTC.

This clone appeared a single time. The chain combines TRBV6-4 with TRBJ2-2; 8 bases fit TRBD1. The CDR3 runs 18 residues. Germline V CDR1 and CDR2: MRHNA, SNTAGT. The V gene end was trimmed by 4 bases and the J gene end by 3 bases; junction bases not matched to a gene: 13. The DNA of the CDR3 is TGTGCCAGCAGTGGTGAGGCTCAGGGGGCATTCGACACCGGGGAGCTGTTTTTT. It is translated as CASSGEAQGAFDTGELFF.

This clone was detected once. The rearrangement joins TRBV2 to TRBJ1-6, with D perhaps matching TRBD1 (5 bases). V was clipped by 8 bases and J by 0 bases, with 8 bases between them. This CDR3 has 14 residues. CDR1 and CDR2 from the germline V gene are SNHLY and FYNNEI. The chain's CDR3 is CASRGSSYNSPLHF. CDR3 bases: TGTGCCAGCCGGGGGAGCTCCTATAATTCACCCCTCCACTTT.

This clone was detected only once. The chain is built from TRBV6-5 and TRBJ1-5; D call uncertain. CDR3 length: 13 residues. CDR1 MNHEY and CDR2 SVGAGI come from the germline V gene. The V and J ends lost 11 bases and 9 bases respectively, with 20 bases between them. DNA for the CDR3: TGTGCCGTAGAAAGGGAGGTCCTATCGCCCCAGCATTTT. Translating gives CAVEREVLSPQHF.

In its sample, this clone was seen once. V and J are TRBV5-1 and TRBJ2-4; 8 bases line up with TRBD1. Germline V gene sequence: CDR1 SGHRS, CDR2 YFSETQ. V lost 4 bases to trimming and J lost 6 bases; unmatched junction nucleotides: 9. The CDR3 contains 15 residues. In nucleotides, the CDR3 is TGCGCCAGCAGCAAGCAGGGACAGGATGGAAACATTCAGTACTTC. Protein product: CASSKQGQDGNIQYF.

The CDR3 reads CARYTDTQYF. Here the CDR3 DNA reads TGTGCCAGATACACAGATACGCAGTATTTT. V usage is TRBV2 and J usage is TRBJ2-3; no clear D gene. This CDR3 is 10 amino acids long. Trimming took 9 bases from V and 2 from J, leaving 3 bases between them. Per the germline V gene, CDR1 is SNHLY and CDR2 is FYNNEI.

CDR3 nucleotide sequence: TGTGCCAGCAGCTCCGGACAGGACACTGAAGCTTTCTTT. This gives the protein CASSSGQDTEAFF. The rearrangement joins TRBV7-8 to TRBJ1-1, with 7 nucleotides matching TRBD1. Germline CDR1 and CDR2: SGHVS and FQNEAQ. This CDR3 has 13 residues. V lost 4 bases to trimming and J lost 3 bases; unmatched junction nucleotides: 2.

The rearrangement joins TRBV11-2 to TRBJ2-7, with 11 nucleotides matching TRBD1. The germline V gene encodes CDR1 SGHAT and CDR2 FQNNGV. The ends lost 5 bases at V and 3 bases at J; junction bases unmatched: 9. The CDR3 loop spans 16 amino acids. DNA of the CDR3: TGTGCCAGCAGCCTAGGGTATGGGACAGGGGGCTACGAGCAGTACTTC. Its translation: CASSLGYGTGGYEQYF. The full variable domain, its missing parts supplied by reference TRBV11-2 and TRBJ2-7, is EAGVAQSPRYKIIEKRQSVAFWCNPISGHATLYWYQQILGQGPKLLIQFQNNGVVDDSQLPKDRFSAERLKGVDSTLKIQPAKLEDSAVYLCASSLGYGTGGYEQYFGPGTRLTVT.

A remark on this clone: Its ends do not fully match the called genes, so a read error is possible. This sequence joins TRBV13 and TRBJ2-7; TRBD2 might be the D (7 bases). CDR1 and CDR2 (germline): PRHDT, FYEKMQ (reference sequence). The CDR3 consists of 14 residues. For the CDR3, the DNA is TGTGCCAGCAGCTTTTGGGGGGGCTCCAACGAGCAGTACTTC. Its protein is CASSFWGGSNEQYF.

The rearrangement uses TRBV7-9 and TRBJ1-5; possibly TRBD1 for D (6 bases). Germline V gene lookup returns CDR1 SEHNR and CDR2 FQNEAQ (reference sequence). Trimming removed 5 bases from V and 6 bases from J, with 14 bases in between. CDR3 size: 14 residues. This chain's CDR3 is CASSPQGWGQPQHF. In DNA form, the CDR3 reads TGTGCCAGCAGCCCTCAGGGGTGGGGTCAGCCCCAGCATTTT.

CDR3 residues: CASSRTGGLNQPQHF. As DNA, the CDR3 is TGTGCCAGCAGTAGAACAGGGGGACTAAATCAGCCCCAGCATTTT. The V call is TRBV27, the J call TRBJ1-5; TRBD1 agrees at 8 bases. This CDR3 is 15 amino acids long. The germline V gene has CDR1 MNHEY and CDR2 SMNVEV (reference sequence). V trimming: 5 bases; J trimming: 4 bases; junction bases outside the gene matches: 7.

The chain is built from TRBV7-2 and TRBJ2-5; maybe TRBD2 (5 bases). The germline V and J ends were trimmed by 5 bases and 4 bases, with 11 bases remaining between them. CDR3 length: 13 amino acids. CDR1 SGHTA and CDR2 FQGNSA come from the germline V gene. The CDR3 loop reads CASSPGVRETQYF. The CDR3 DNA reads TGTGCCAGCAGCCCCGGGGTGCGAGAGACCCAGTACTTC.

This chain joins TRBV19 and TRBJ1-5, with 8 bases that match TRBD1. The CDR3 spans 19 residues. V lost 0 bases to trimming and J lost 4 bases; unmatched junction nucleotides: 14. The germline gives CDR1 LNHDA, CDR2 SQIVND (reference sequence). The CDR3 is CASSIDQDREVIWNQPQHF. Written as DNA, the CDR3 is TGTGCCAGTAGTATAGATCAGGACAGGGAGGTTATTTGGAATCAGCCCCAGCATTTT.

CDR3 in DNA: TGTGCCAGCCGAGATACTTACAGGAAAAACATTCAGTACTTC. Protein: CASRDTYRKNIQYF. This chain joins TRBV6-5 and TRBJ2-4; D might be TRBD1 (5 bases). Germline V CDR1 and CDR2: MNHEY, SVGAGI. CDR3 size: 14 residues. Trimming took off 8 bases at V and 4 bases at J, with 15 bases between the two ends.